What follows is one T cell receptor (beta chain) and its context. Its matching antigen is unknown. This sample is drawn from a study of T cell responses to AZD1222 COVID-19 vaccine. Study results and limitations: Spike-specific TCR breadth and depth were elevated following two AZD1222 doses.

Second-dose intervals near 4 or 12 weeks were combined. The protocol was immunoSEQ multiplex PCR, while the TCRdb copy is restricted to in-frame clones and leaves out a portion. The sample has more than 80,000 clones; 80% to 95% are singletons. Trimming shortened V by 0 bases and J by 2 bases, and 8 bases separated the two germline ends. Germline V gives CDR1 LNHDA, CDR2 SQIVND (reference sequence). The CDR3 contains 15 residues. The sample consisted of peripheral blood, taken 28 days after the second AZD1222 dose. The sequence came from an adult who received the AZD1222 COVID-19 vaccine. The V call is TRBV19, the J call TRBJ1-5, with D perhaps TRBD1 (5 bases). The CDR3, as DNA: TGTGCCAGTAGTATAGATCCCAGGGGCAATCAGCCCCAGCATTTT. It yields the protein CASSIDPRGNQPQHF.